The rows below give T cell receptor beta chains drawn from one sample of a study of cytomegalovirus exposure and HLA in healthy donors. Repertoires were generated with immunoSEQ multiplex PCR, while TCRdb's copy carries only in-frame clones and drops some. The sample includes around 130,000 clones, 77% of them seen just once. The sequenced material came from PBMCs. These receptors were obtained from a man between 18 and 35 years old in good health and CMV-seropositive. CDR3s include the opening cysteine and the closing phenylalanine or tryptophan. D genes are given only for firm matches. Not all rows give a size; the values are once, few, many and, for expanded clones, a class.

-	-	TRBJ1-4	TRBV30	CAWSNQRGKDEKLFF	TGTGCCTGGAGTAACCAAAGAGGTAAGGATGAAAAACTGTTTTTT
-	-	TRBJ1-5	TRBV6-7	CASSYCINNQPQHF	TGTGCCAGCAGTTACTGTATAAACAATCAGCCCCAGCATTTT
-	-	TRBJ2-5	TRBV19	CASSIGVGQQETQYF	TGTGCCAGTAGTATAGGAGTTGGACAGCAAGAGACCCAGTACTTC
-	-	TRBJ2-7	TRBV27	CASSLDGGSYEQYF	TGTGCCAGCAGTTTAGACGGCGGGTCCTACGAGCAGTACTTC
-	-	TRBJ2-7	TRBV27	CASSFSGDYEQYF	TGTGCCAGCAGTTTTTCCGGGGACTACGAGCAGTACTTC
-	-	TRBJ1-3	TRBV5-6	CASSRQLTSGNTIYF	TGTGCCAGCAGCCGACAGCTTACCTCTGGAAACACCATATATTTT
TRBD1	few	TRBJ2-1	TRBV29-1	CSCSRPGTGKVHNEQFF	TGCAGCTGTTCTCGACCCGGGACAGGGAAGGTGCACAATGAGCAGTTCTTC
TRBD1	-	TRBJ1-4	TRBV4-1	CASSLGTGPATNEKLFF	TGCGCCAGCAGCCTCGGGACAGGGCCGGCAACTAATGAAAAACTGTTTTTT
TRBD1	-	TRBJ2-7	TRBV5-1	CASSSKDRGTYEQYF	TGCGCCAGCAGCTCCAAAGACAGGGGGACCTACGAGCAGTACTTC
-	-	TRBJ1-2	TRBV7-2	CASSLPGDPGYTF	TGTGCCAGCAGCTTACCAGGGGACCCTGGCTACACCTTC
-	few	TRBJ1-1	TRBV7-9	CASSPAEGLRTEAFF	TGTGCCAGCAGCCCCGCGGAGGGTTTGAGAACTGAAGCTTTCTTT
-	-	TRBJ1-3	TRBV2	CASSHPQGSSGNTIYF	TGTGCCAGCTCTCATCCTCAGGGGAGCTCTGGAAACACCATATATTTT
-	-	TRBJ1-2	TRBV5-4	CASSFQATHPIYGYTF	TGTGCCAGCAGCTTTCAGGCCACCCACCCAATCTATGGCTACACCTTC
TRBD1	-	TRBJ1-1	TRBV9	CASSAPGQGARNTEAFF	TGTGCCAGCAGCGCACCGGGACAGGGGGCGAGGAACACTGAAGCTTTCTTT
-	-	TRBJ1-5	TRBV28	CASSFPQTYLQVDQPQHF	TGTGCCAGCAGTTTCCCTCAAACGTATTTGCAGGTCGATCAGCCCCAGCATTTT
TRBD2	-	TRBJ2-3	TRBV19	CASRGIAGGSTDTQYF	TGTGCCAGTAGAGGAATAGCGGGAGGAAGCACAGATACGCAGTATTTT
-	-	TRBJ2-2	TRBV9	CASSVTTSFENGETGELFF	TGTGCCAGCAGCGTAACGACTAGTTTTGAGAATGGAGAAACCGGGGAGCTGTTTTTT
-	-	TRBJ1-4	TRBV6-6	CASSGDSSHNEKLFF	TGTGCCAGCAGTGGCGACAGCTCCCATAATGAAAAACTGTTTTTT
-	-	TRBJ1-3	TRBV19	CASSTDSFGNTIYF	TGTGCCAGTAGTACCGACAGTTTTGGAAACACCATATATTTT
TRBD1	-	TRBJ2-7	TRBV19	CASRQGGSEQYF	TGTGCCAGCCGACAGGGGGGATCCGAGCAGTACTTC
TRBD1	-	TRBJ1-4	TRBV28	CASSLGQGEKLFF	TGTGCCAGCAGTTTGGGACAGGGTGAAAAACTGTTTTTT
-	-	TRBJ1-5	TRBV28	CASSLTGVRQPQHF	TGTGCCAGCAGTTTGACGGGGGTCCGTCAGCCCCAGCATTTT
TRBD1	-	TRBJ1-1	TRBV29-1	CSVLNRGIEAFF	TGCAGCGTCTTGAACAGGGGTATTGAAGCTTTCTTT
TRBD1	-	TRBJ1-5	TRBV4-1	CASSQGQGNQPQHF	TGCGCCAGCAGCCAGGGACAGGGTAATCAGCCCCAGCATTTT
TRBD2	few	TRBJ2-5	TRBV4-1	CASSHGASGGARETQYF	TGCGCCAGCAGCCATGGGGCTAGCGGGGGGGCCCGGGAGACCCAGTACTTC
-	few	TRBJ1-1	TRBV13	CASSPDMNTEAFF	TGTGCCAGCAGCCCGGACATGAACACTGAAGCTTTCTTT
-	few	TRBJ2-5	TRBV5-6	CASSLGTWSETQYF	TGTGCCAGCAGCTTGGGGACATGGTCAGAGACCCAGTACTTC
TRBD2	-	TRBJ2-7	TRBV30	CAWTSGSYEQYF	TGTGCCTGGACTAGCGGTTCCTACGAGCAGTACTTC
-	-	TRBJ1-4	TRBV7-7	CASSLFGQREKLFF	TGTGCTAGCAGCTTATTTGGACAGCGGGAAAAACTGTTTTTT
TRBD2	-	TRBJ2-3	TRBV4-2	CASSQGVGGLADTQYF	TGTGCCAGCAGCCAAGGTGTGGGAGGGCTAGCAGATACGCAGTATTTT
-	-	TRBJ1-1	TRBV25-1	CASSEYFPAVNTEAFF	TGTGCCAGCAGTGAATATTTTCCCGCGGTGAACACTGAAGCTTTCTTT
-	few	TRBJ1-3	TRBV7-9	CASSLKHPQRGNTIYF	TGTGCCAGCAGCTTAAAACATCCGCAGAGGGGAAACACCATATATTTT